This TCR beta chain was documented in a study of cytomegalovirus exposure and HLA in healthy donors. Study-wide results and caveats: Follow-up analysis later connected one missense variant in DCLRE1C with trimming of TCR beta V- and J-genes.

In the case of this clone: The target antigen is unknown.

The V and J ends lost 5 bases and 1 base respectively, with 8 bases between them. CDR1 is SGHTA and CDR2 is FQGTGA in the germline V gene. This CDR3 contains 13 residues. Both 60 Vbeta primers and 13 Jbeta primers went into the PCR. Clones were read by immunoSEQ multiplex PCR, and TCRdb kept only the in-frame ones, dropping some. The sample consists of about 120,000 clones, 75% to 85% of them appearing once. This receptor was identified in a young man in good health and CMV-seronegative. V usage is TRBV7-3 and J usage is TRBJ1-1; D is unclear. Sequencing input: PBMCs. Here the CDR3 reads CASSRQQNTEAFF. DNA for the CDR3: TGTGCCAGCAGCCGCCAACAGAACACTGAAGCTTTCTTT.